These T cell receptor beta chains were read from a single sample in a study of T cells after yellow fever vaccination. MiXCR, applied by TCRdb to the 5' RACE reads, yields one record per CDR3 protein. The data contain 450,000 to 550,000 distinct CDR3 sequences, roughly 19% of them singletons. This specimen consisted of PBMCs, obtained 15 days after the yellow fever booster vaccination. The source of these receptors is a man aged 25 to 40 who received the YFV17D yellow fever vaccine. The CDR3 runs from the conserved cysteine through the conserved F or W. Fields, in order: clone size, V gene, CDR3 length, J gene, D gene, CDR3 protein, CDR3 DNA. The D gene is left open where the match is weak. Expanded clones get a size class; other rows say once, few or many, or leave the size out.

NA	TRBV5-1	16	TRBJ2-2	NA	CASSLSGIGSTGELFF	TGCGCCAGCAGCTTGTCAGGGATTGGTAGCACCGGGGAGCTGTTTTTT
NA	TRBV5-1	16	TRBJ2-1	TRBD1	CASSFRTGQGDNEQFF	TGCGCCAGCAGCTTCAGAACAGGACAGGGAGACAATGAGCAGTTCTTC
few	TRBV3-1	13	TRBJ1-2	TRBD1	CASSLSGTEGYTF	TGTGCCAGCAGCCTGTCCGGGACAGAGGGCTACACCTTC
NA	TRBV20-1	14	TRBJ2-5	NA	CCARDSQGFETQYF	TGCTGTGCTAGAGATAGCCAGGGTTTCGAGACCCAGTACTTC
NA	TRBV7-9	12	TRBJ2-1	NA	CASSPNPSETFF	TGTGCCAGCAGCCCAAATCCTTCCGAGACGTTCTTC
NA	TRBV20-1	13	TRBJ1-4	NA	CSATGTGNEKLFF	TGCAGTGCTACCGGGACGGGCAATGAAAAACTGTTTTTT
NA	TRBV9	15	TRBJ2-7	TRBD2	CASSVQAGGQGEQYF	TGTGCCAGCAGCGTGCAAGCGGGAGGGCAGGGGGAGCAGTACTTC
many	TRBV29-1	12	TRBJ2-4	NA	CSVALAQNIQYF	TGCAGCGTTGCCCTAGCACAAAACATTCAGTACTTC
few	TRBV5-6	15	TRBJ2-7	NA	CASSTTGAVKGWQYF	TGTGCCAGCAGCACGACGGGGGCCGTGAAGGGTTGGCAGTACTTC
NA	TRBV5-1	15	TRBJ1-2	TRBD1	CASSLGQGTGYGYTF	TGCGCCAGCAGCTTGGGACAGGGAACCGGCTATGGCTACACCTTC
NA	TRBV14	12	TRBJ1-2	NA	CASSQTFYGYTF	TGTGCCAGCAGCCAGACATTTTATGGCTACACCTTC
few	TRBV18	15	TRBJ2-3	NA	CASSPTGEWVDTQYF	TGTGCCAGCTCACCTACAGGCGAATGGGTAGATACGCAGTATTTT
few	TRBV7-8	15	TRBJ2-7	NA	CASSLVPGTNYEQYF	TGTGCCAGCAGCTTAGTCCCCGGGACCAACTACGAGCAGTACTTC
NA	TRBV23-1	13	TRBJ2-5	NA	CAPGRALGRTQYF	TGCGCCCCGGGAAGGGCTCTTGGACGGACCCAGTACTTC
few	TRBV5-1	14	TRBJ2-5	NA	CASSTGHQKETQYF	TGCGCCAGCAGCACCGGACACCAGAAAGAGACCCAGTACTTC